One and the same sample provided the 6 T cell receptor beta chains below, sequenced in a study of siplizumab effects on memory and regulatory T cells. Over a period of over five days at 37 degrees C, the mixed lymphocyte reaction cells were cocultured. Their cognate antigens are unknown. Generated by immunoSEQ multiplex PCR, the TCRdb table keeps only in-frame clones and is missing some. Of 20,000 or so clones in the sample, roughly two fifths were seen once. The specimen was CFSE-low (dividing) CD4+ T cells sorted from an allogeneic mixed lymphocyte reaction. The receptors derive from a human donor in good health; the cells came from an allogeneic mixed lymphocyte reaction. Some clones in this sample may be carry-over from other donors' samples.

The chain couples TRBV5-4 to TRBJ1-2; TRBD1 aligns across 8 bases. CDR1 is SGHNT, CDR2 YYREEE, per germline (reference sequence). This CDR3 has 13 residues. Unmatched junction bases numbered 6, after V lost 4 bases and J lost 7 bases. CDR3 nucleotides: TGTGCCAGCAGCATGGACAGGGTGTCTGGCTACACCTTC. It yields the protein CASSMDRVSGYTF.

In this sample, this clone turned up a few times. The V gene is TRBV9, the J gene TRBJ1-2; D may be TRBD1 (5 bases). The V end lost 0 bases, the J end lost 4 bases, and 13 bases lay between the germline ends. Per the germline V gene, CDR1 is SGDLS and CDR2 is YYNGEE. The CDR3 sequence is 15 residues long. The CDR3 DNA reads as TGTGCCAGCAGCGTAGTCTCCGGGAGGGGCTATGGCTACACCTTC. Its translation is CASSVVSGRGYGYTF.

This clone was observed a few times. The chain uses TRBV2 and TRBJ2-3; weak D call: TRBD2 (6 bases). The CDR3 has 13 residues. The V end was cut by 1 base, the J end by 9 bases, with 11 bases between. Germline V gives CDR1 SNHLY, CDR2 FYNNEI. The CDR3 spells CASSEGGARTQYF. The CDR3 DNA sequence: TGTGCCAGCAGTGAAGGCGGGGCCAGGACGCAGTATTTT.

This clone was detected a few times. This chain joins TRBV5-1 and TRBJ2-1; possibly TRBD2 for D (5 bases). The CDR3 loop spans 17 amino acids. V was trimmed by 4 bases and J by 3 bases, leaving 20 bases between them. The germline gives CDR1 SGHRS, CDR2 YFSETQ. Here the CDR3 DNA reads TGCGCCAGCAGCGCCACTCAACTAGGCCTCATCTACAATGAGCAGTTCTTC. It yields the protein CASSATQLGLIYNEQFF.

CDR3 residues: CASSLDRTWGRGAFF. In DNA form, the CDR3 reads TGTGCCAGCAGCTTAGACCGCACGTGGGGGCGCGGAGCTTTCTTT. The chain employs TRBV7-8 and TRBJ1-1, with D perhaps TRBD1 (6 bases). V shed 1 base and J shed 10 bases, with 19 bases lying between them. CDR1 and CDR2 from the germline V gene are SGHVS and FQNEAQ. The CDR3 spans 15 residues.

This clone was seen only a few times. This sequence joins TRBV7-2 and TRBJ2-5; D possibly corresponds to TRBD2 (7 bases). The CDR3 sequence is 14 residues long. V was clipped by 4 bases and J by 5 bases, with 14 bases between them. Per the germline V gene, CDR1 is SGHTA and CDR2 is FQGNSA. CDR3 sequence (DNA): TGTGCCAGCAGCTGGGGGGGGCGTCGGGAGACCCAGTACTTC. Amino acid sequence: CASSWGGRRETQYF.